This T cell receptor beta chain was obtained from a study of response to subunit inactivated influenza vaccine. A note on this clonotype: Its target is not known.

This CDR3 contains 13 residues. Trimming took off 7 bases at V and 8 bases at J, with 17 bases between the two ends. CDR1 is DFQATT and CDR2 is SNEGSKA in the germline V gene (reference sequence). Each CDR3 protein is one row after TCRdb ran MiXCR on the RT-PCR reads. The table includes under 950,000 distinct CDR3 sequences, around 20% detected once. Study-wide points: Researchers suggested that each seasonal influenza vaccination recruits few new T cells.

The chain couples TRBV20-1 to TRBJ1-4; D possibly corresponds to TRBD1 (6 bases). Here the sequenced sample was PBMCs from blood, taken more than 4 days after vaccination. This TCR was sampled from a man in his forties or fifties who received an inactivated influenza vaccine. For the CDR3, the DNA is TGCAGTGTACCGGGACACCGGGGCGAAAAACTGTTTTTT. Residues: CSVPGHRGEKLFF.